This T cell receptor beta chain comes out of a study of blood T cell repertoires in COVID-19. Study-wide context: T cells, B-cell-depleted T cells, or PBMCs supplied cDNA or gDNA.

Assay: immunoSEQ multiplex PCR; the TCRdb copy retains only in-frame clones and omits some. Among about 64,000 clones listed, almost 80% were seen once. The CDR3 sequence is 18 residues long. With V trimmed by 3 bases and J by 1 base, 12 bases remained unmatched. Germline V gives CDR1 MNHNS, CDR2 SASEGT. The V call is TRBV6-1, the J call TRBJ2-3; 8 bases align to TRBD2. Sample: peripheral blood. This clonotype originated in a man at least 80 years old with acute or convalescent COVID-19. The CDR3 DNA reads TGTGCCAGCAGTGACAAGCGGGAGTGGGTGGTTCGCACAGATACGCAGTATTTT. Translation gives CASSDKREWVVRTDTQYF.